The source of this T cell receptor beta chain is a study of T cell clones after liver transplantation. Only in-frame clones appear in the TCRdb table, and some are missing; sequencing was by immunoSEQ multiplex PCR. The table shows approximately 68,000 clones, with about four fifths occurring only once. This CDR3 spans 14 amino acids. V lost 2 bases and J 6 bases, leaving 12 bases between the germline ends. CDR1 and CDR2 (germline): SGDLS, YYNGEE. The source of this sequence is a human donor who received a liver transplant. Sequences were derived from CD4+ T cells from blood, sampled before liver transplant. The chain employs TRBV9 and TRBJ2-1; perhaps TRBD1 as D (6 bases). The CDR3 DNA reads as TGTGCCAGCAGCGTTATGGGGGCGAGCAATGAGCAGTTCTTC. Its translation: CASSVMGASNEQFF.